This entry features one T cell receptor beta chain sequence. Its antigen is still unknown. The CDR3 extends over 16 amino acids. V was pared by 5 bases and J by 7 bases, with 12 bases of the junction left unmatched. Germline lookup yields CDR1 MNHEY and CDR2 SMNVEV (reference sequence). The sample belongs to a study of cytomegalovirus exposure and HLA in healthy donors. Study results and limitations: Another analysis was done later, and it associated more than 15,000 TCR beta sequences with HLA alleles at 0.05 false discovery rate. While the bulk of TCR sequences proved rare, some public TCRs turned up in many donors.

The primer mix had 60 Vbeta and 13 Jbeta primers. In the original analysis: In a later analysis, 80 million to 100 million unique TCR beta chains included roughly 11 million shared by two or more donors. Generated by immunoSEQ multiplex PCR, the TCRdb table keeps only in-frame clones and is missing some. From that table come the V and J calls and clone size; the DNA was used to work out D and trimming. The table has 90,000 to 120,000 clones, approximately 76% seen once. V and J are TRBV27 and TRBJ1-5, with TRBD1 matching 9 bases. This sequence originates from a man younger than 35 in good health and CMV-seronegative. Sequenced: PBMCs. CDR3 protein: CASSPKTGTGSQPQHF. The CDR3 nucleotides are TGTGCCAGCAGTCCAAAGACCGGGACAGGGTCACAGCCCCAGCATTTT.